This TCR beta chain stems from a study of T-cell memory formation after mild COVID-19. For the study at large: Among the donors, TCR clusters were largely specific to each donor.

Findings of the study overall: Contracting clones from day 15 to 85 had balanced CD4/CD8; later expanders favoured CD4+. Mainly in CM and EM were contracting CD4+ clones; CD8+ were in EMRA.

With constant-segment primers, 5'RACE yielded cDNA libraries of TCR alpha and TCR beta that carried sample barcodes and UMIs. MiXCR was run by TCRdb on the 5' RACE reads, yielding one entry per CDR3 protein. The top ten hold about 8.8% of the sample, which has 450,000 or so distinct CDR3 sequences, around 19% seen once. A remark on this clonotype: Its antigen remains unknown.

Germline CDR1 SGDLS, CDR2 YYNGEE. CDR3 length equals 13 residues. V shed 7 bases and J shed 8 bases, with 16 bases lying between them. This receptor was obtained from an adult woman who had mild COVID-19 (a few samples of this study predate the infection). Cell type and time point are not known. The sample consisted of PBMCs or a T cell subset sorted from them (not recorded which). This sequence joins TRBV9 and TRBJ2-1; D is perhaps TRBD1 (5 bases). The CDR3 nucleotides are TGTGCCAGCGGGGCTGGTGGGTCCGATGAGCAGTTCTTC. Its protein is CASGAGGSDEQFF.